This TCR beta chain was recovered during a study of shared clonotypes between healthy human individuals (dated by TCRdb to the early 2020s). Regarding the study in general: A few men and a couple of women, aged 18 to 49 years, made up the cohort. Per donor, three plates each were used for CD4 naive and CD4 memory, two for CD8 naive, and one for CD8 memory. The study deeply sequenced blood TCR repertoires of about 5 healthy adults to estimate repertoire size and the extent of clonotype sharing between individuals. To increase sequencing depth and limit assay-specific biases, TCR repertoire library preparation and sequencing were carried out by different laboratories using diverse techniques. Per donor, leukapheresis produced somewhere between about 0.8 and 9.5 billion PBMCs. The study at large found these results: Sampling was restricted to blood, and TCR repertoires in tissues likely differ from the TCR repertoires found in blood. Because the study included only a small number of donors, the genetic and exposure-history diversity represented was limited. Rarefaction of sorted-subset datasets indicated incomplete sequencing despite the large sequencing depth. Based on pairwise subsampling, the degree of clonotype sharing among donors was expected to be affected by sequencing depth. Across a handful of donors, 5% to 6% of naive CD4, 3.5% of naive CD8, 2.3% of memory CD4, and 0.4% to 0.45% of memory CD8 clonotypes were shared. Compared with non-shared clonotypes, the clonotypes found in all four sorted-subset donors had higher generation probabilities. Naive subsets generally had larger estimated clonotype richness than memory subsets.

TCR CDR3 regions were amplified from genomic DNA by multiplex PCR using the deep immunoSEQ assay. For each cell subset, the extracted genomic DNA was distributed evenly across all wells of several immunoSEQ 96-well plates, and each plate served as one replicate. Each replicate PCR for sorted subsets received around 200 ng genomic DNA, equal to some 32,000 T cell genomes. Purified libraries were measured with a Qubit 3.0 fluorometer, size-checked on a Bioanalyzer 2100, and measured again with the KAPA Library Quantification kit. Every immunoSEQ 96-well plate was sequenced on a dedicated single-read 150-cycle Illumina NextSeq 550 flow cell. Concerning the study's data processing: Because only junctional sequences without quality scores were contained in the immunoSEQ output, filtering matching that applied to full-length reads could not be performed. Sequences were annotated with PyIR, a Python wrapper for IgBLAST v1.9, using IMGT germline references to assign V/J genes and CDR3. Any read was removed if the V/J assignment was weak (E-value above 1e-6), the CDR3 was missing, or the read contained stop codons, out-of-frame junctions, or ambiguous translated residues. V3J clonotypes were defined as sequences sharing the same inferred V gene, J gene, and CDR3 amino acid sequence. To compute the percentage overlap between repertoires, the number of shared unique clonotypes was divided by the size of the smaller repertoire. RTK rarefaction, the Chao1 estimator, and Recon v2.1 estimates of unobserved clonotypes were used to assess repertoire richness. Generation probabilities were computed with OLGA for all TCRbeta clonotypes obtained by the gDNA method from a few donors. The immuneACCESS repertoire file appears here via TCRdb, limited to in-frame rearrangements. These files lack a portion of the clones; in checked studies, under half of the deficit traces to unresolved V genes, and the cause of the others is not known. V and J calls plus clone size are reproduced from that table; the DNA served to infer D and trimming. In all, the sample holds millions of clones, and roughly 92% of those were seen once. Roughly 0.14% of the sample is taken by the ten largest.

The donors were healthy, HIV-negative adults who had no recently reported acute infections or vaccinations. All donors were Caucasian adults living in Nashville, Tennessee, USA. CD4+ T cells were enriched by magnetic negative selection; naive cells were then positively selected on CD45RA, and the negative fraction formed the memory subset. After blood collection by leukapheresis, PBMCs were isolated using Ficoll-Histopaque density gradient centrifugation and then cryopreserved in the vapor phase of liquid nitrogen. Purity and quantity of every magnetically sorted T cell population were checked by analytical flow cytometry. Genomic DNA was isolated from each sorted fraction and quantified by UV absorbance on a Nanodrop 2000c. As encoded in the germline V gene (reference sequence), CDR1 is SEHNR while CDR2 is FQNEAQ. Measured from the cysteine to the phenylalanine, the CDR3 is 13 residues long. The only DNA kept is the CDR3, 39 bases in frame from the first base. V was cut back by 7 bases and J by 2 bases, leaving a gap of 12 bases between them.

Of note for this clone: There is no known antigen for this receptor. Base qualities are not at hand, and no much larger clone is one base apart.

Specimen: naive CD4+ T cells sorted from blood. What the cell subset or site label conveys for this sample: CD45RA+ positively selected. The clonotype originates from a man between 18 and 29 years old in good health. Recombination joined TRBV7-9 with TRBJ2-7; the D region may be TRBD1 or TRBD2, each matching 6 bases equally. The DNA sequence is given as TGTGCCAGCACCCATGGGGGGCCCTACGAGCAGTACTTC. Translation gives CASTHGGPYEQYF.